These 14 T cell receptor beta chains originate from one sample sequenced in a study of cytomegalovirus exposure and HLA in healthy donors. The primer mix had 60 Vbeta and 13 Jbeta primers. Clones were read by immunoSEQ multiplex PCR, and TCRdb kept only the in-frame ones, dropping some. The top ten hold about 3.1% of the sample, which has over 110,000 clones, roughly 77% seen once. Sequencing was carried out using PBMCs. These receptors all stem from a female donor in good health and CMV-seronegative.

The chain employs TRBV2 and TRBJ2-5; D gene uncertain. Trimming stripped 4 bases from V and 4 bases from J, with 10 bases between. The CDR3 contains 13 residues. Germline V CDR1 and CDR2: SNHLY, FYNNEI. The chain's CDR3 is CASSVGLAETQYF. The CDR3 region has the DNA TGTGCCAGCAGTGTTGGCCTGGCAGAGACCCAGTACTTC.

The chain has TRBV6-5 and TRBJ2-5; tentative D call: TRBD2 (5 bases). The germline V gene encodes CDR1 MNHEY and CDR2 SVGAGI. CDR3 length: 13 residues. The germline V and J ends were trimmed by 8 bases and 2 bases, with 12 bases remaining between them. CDR3 DNA: TGTGCCAGCGCGAAGAGGGTTCAAGAGACCCAGTACTTC. It codes for CASAKRVQETQYF.

This chain joins TRBV27 and TRBJ1-6; D is ambiguous. Germline assignment: CDR1 MNHEY and CDR2 SMNVEV (reference sequence). This CDR3 contains 15 residues. V was shortened by 1 base and J by 10 bases, with 14 bases between the two germline ends. The CDR3 DNA sequence: TGTGCCAGCAGTTTATATGAGAACTCTTTCTCACCCCTCCACTTT. Its protein is CASSLYENSFSPLHF.

The gene calls are TRBV5-1 and TRBJ2-7, with 7 bases aligning to TRBD1. The germline V gene encodes CDR1 SGHRS and CDR2 YFSETQ. The V gene end was trimmed by 0 bases and the J gene end by 7 bases; junction bases not matched to a gene: 10. CDR3 length: 15 residues. The CDR3 coding sequence is TGCGCCAGCAGCTTGGGGACAGGTCGCGGTCGGGAGCAGTACTTC. Residues: CASSLGTGRGREQYF.

This clone has just a few counts. The rearrangement uses TRBV9 and TRBJ1-4, with a weak D call TRBD1 (5 bases). The germline V gene has CDR1 SGDLS and CDR2 YYNGEE. The CDR3 is made up of 15 amino acids. The ends were cut back, 0 bases at V and 5 bases at J, with 11 bases in the middle. The CDR3 DNA is TGTGCCAGCAGCGTAGCTCTAGGGGTAAATGAAAAACTGTTTTTT. This translates into CASSVALGVNEKLFF.

The chain couples TRBV30 to TRBJ1-2; D not resolved. In germline, CDR1 is GTSNPN, CDR2 SVGIG (reference sequence). The CDR3 sequence is 13 residues long. V was shortened by 2 bases and J by 5 bases, with 12 bases between the two germline ends. This CDR3 is CAWSRGQVYGYTF. In DNA, the CDR3 is TGTGCCTGGAGTCGAGGGCAGGTTTATGGCTACACCTTC.

The V and J genes are TRBV2 and TRBJ1-2; D might be TRBD1 (5 bases). The CDR3 is 13 amino acids. Trimming removed 8 bases from V and 1 base from J, with 11 bases in between. Germline loops: CDR1 SNHLY, CDR2 FYNNEI. The CDR3 nucleotides read TGTGCCAGCGGGGCCAGGGATAACTATGGCTACACCTTC. It is translated as CASGARDNYGYTF.

This clone has a handful of counts. This sequence joins TRBV27 and TRBJ2-7; 10 nucleotides align to TRBD1. Losses at the gene ends were 5 bases for V and 0 bases for J; bases not matched to a gene: 1. The germline V gene encodes CDR1 MNHEY and CDR2 SMNVEV (reference sequence). The CDR3 spans 14 residues. The chain's CDR3 is CASSRTGGSYEQYF. CDR3 DNA sequence: TGTGCCAGCAGTCGGACAGGGGGCTCCTACGAGCAGTACTTC.

The chain employs TRBV10-3 and TRBJ2-7, with D possibly being TRBD1 (6 bases). V shed 2 bases and J shed 3 bases, with 8 bases lying between them. Looked up from germline, CDR1 is ENHRY and CDR2 is SYGVKD. This CDR3 has 13 residues. DNA of the CDR3: TGTGCCATCAGTGAGGGACAGAACTACGAGCAGTACTTC. This sequence encodes CAISEGQNYEQYF.

V gene TRBV11-2 combines with J gene TRBJ1-2; the D gene is possibly TRBD1 (6 bases). Germline values: CDR1 SGHAT, CDR2 FQNNGV. The CDR3 is 17 amino acids. Trimming shortened V by 4 bases and J by 4 bases, and 22 bases separated the two germline ends. CDR3 sequence reads: CASSSPTEQGSGYGYTF. The CDR3 DNA sequence: TGTGCCAGCAGCTCGCCCACAGAACAGGGTTCGGGCTATGGCTACACCTTC.

The chain uses TRBV27 and TRBJ2-4; 7 positions agree with TRBD1. The V gene end was trimmed by 6 bases and the J gene end by 5 bases; junction bases not matched to a gene: 4. CDR1 and CDR2 (germline): MNHEY, SMNVEV (reference sequence). The CDR3 is made up of 13 amino acids. The CDR3 is CASSQTGQNIQYF. CDR3 bases: TGTGCCAGCAGCCAGACAGGGCAAAACATTCAGTACTTC.

Worth noting for this clone: The junction departs from the called germline gene at one end, perhaps through a read error. The chain links TRBV19 to TRBJ1-2; 7 bases agree with TRBD1. CDR3 length equals 13 residues. CDR1 and CDR2 (germline): LNHDA, SQIVND (reference sequence). The CDR3 sequence: CASSVDRDYGYTF. CDR3 nucleotides: TGTGCCAGTAGTGTAGACAGGGATTATGGCTACACCTTC.

The CDR3 is CASSPGTAQETQYF. The CDR3 nucleotides read TGTGCCAGCAGTCCCGGGACAGCCCAAGAGACCCAGTACTTC. The rearrangement uses TRBV27 and TRBJ2-5, with TRBD1 identical over 7 bases. Per germline, CDR1 MNHEY and CDR2 SMNVEV (reference sequence). Trimming took 5 bases from V and 1 from J; bases not matched to a gene: 4. CDR3 size: 14 residues.

The chain is built from TRBV10-3 and TRBJ2-5, with 9 bases identical to TRBD1. Germline CDR1 is ENHRY and CDR2 is SYGVKD. The CDR3 is 15 residues long. Germline trimming cut 6 bases from V and 5 bases from J; bases unmatched to any gene: 10. CDR3 region: CAISDRGVSGETQYF. The CDR3 nucleotides read TGTGCCATCAGCGACAGGGGGGTTTCGGGGGAGACCCAGTACTTC.